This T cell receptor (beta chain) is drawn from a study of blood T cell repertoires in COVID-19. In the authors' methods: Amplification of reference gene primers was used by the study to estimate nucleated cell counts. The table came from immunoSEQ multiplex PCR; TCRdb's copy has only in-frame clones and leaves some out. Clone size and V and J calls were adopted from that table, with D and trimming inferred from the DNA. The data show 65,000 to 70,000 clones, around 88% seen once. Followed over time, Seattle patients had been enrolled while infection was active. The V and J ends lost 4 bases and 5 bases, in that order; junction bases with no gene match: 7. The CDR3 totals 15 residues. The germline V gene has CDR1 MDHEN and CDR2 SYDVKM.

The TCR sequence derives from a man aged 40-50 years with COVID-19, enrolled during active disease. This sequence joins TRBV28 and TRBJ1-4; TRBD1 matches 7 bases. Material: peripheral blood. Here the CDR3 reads CASSSEGAQNEKLFF. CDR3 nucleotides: TGTGCCAGCAGTTCCGAGGGGGCTCAGAATGAAAAACTGTTTTTT.